These 17 T cell receptor beta chains were sequenced from one sample in a study of shared clonotypes between healthy human individuals. Some clones are missing from TCRdb's copy, which holds only in-frame ones; the method was immunoSEQ multiplex PCR. The table lists approximately 740,000 clones, roughly 70% of them singletons. Sequenced: memory CD4+ T cells sorted from blood. Subset noted: CD45RA-negative fraction. The receptors derive from a woman younger than 45 in good health.

Points on this clone: Additional DNA sequences in this sample encode the identical CDR3. The CDR3 loop reads CASSEGTSGSDEQFF. The CDR3, as DNA: TGTGCCAGCAGTGAAGGCACTAGCGGGAGCGATGAGCAGTTCTTC. V is TRBV6-1 and J is TRBJ2-1; TRBD2 aligns across 11 bases. Germline trimming cut 1 base from V and 8 bases from J; bases unmatched to any gene: 4. The CDR3 contains 15 residues. CDR1 and CDR2 (germline): MNHNS, SASEGT.

This clone was seen only once. The same CDR3 also results from other DNA sequences found in this sample. The V gene is TRBV25-1, the J gene TRBJ1-1; D gene ambiguous. The CDR3 contains 12 residues. Germline values: CDR1 MGHDK, CDR2 SYGVNS. The V end lost 6 bases, the J end lost 1 base, and 6 bases lay between the germline ends. The CDR3 DNA reads TGTGCCAGCAGACACCCGAACACTGAAGCTTTCTTT. Translated: CASRHPNTEAFF.

The V and J genes are TRBV5-1 and TRBJ2-7; 7 bases line up with TRBD1. Trimming cost V 0 bases and J 6 bases; bases outside gene matches: 6. Germline V gene data show CDR1 as SGHRS and CDR2 as YFSETQ. CDR3 length: 14 residues. The CDR3 DNA reads as TGCGCCAGCAGCTTGGTTCAGGGGGTGCCCGAGCAGTACTTC. Protein product: CASSLVQGVPEQYF.

The rearrangement links TRBV5-1 to TRBJ1-1; unclear D gene. The CDR3 extends over 13 amino acids. Trimming stripped 3 bases from V and 1 base from J, with 7 bases between. Germline CDR1 SGHRS, CDR2 YFSETQ. The CDR3 coding sequence is TGCGCCAGCAGCTCCGACGGGAACACTGAAGCTTTCTTT. This encodes CASSSDGNTEAFF.

The chain uses TRBV2 and TRBJ2-7; TRBD2 agrees at 15 bases. Germline loops: CDR1 SNHLY, CDR2 FYNNEI. Trimming removed 5 bases from V and 6 bases from J; junction bases left unmatched: 5. The CDR3 totals 15 residues. CDR3 nucleotide sequence: TGTGCCAGCAGTCGCGGGACTAGCGGGAGGCTCGAGCAGTACTTC. It is translated as CASSRGTSGRLEQYF.

The chain carries TRBV7-9 and TRBJ2-2, with D unclear. This CDR3 has 14 residues. Germline CDR1 reads SEHNR; CDR2 reads FQNEAQ (reference sequence). V was clipped by 5 bases and J by 4 bases, with 11 bases between them. The CDR3 coding sequence is TGTGCCAGCAGCGTGGGCCCATCCACCGGGGAGCTGTTTTTT. It translates to CASSVGPSTGELFF.

The chain couples TRBV6-6 to TRBJ2-7; D unresolved. Looked up from germline, CDR1 is MNHNY and CDR2 is SVGAGI (reference sequence). The CDR3 loop spans 14 amino acids. V shed 7 bases and J shed 2 bases, with 15 bases lying between them. The CDR3 DNA is TGTGCCAGCACCCAGACTGGCCAAACCTACGAGCAGTACTTC. Amino acids: CASTQTGQTYEQYF.

V gene TRBV7-9 combines with J gene TRBJ2-5, with 8 bases matching TRBD2. Germline V gene sequence: CDR1 SEHNR, CDR2 FQNEAQ (reference sequence). After removal of 5 bases from V and 0 bases from J, the junction contained 11 bases not matched to a gene. This CDR3 region has 17 residues. CDR3 nucleotides: TGTGCCAGCAGCGCCCCCCTGCTAGCGGGTTACCAAGAGACCCAGTACTTC. This sequence encodes CASSAPLLAGYQETQYF.

This clone was recorded once. The V call is TRBV6-1, the J call TRBJ2-7; 16 bases fit TRBD2. The CDR3 totals 18 residues. CDR1 is MNHNS, CDR2 SASEGT, per germline. With V trimmed by 4 bases and J by 2 bases, 8 bases remained unmatched. The CDR3 sequence is CASSAPGLAGGTPYEQYF. The CDR3 DNA reads as TGTGCCAGCAGTGCACCGGGACTAGCGGGAGGGACCCCCTACGAGCAGTACTTC.

The V gene is TRBV6-5, the J gene TRBJ1-2; D ambiguous. Between the trimmed V and J ends, which lost 5 bases and 4 bases, there was a span of 11 bases. From germline, CDR1 is MNHEY and CDR2 SVGAGI. The CDR3 consists of 13 residues. The CDR3 spells CASSASEGYGYTF. The DNA for the CDR3 is TGTGCCAGCAGTGCATCGGAAGGCTATGGCTACACCTTC.

The chain has TRBV5-6 and TRBJ2-2; no clear D. This CDR3 region has 16 residues. V was cut by 4 bases and J by 2 bases, with 15 bases left in between. The germline V gene has CDR1 SGHDT and CDR2 YYEEEE. DNA for the CDR3: TGTGCCAGCAGCCCGGATGCCACATCAAACACCGGGGAGCTGTTTTTT. Protein: CASSPDATSNTGELFF.

The rearrangement uses TRBV5-1 and TRBJ2-2, with D tentatively TRBD1 (6 bases). Germline-derived CDR1 and CDR2 are SGHRS and YFSETQ. The CDR3 is 16 amino acids. V was clipped by 0 bases and J by 3 bases, with 12 bases between them. The CDR3 nucleotides read TGCGCCAGCAGCTTGGAACAGGGCCCCCACACCGGGGAGCTGTTTTTT. This codes for CASSLEQGPHTGELFF.

DNA of the CDR3: TGTGCCAGCAGTTACTCAAGAGGGGGACAGCCCCAGCATTTT. Amino acids: CASSYSRGGQPQHF. V and J are TRBV6-5 and TRBJ1-5, with TRBD1 as a possible D gene (6 bases). V was shortened by 0 bases and J by 7 bases, with 10 bases between the two germline ends. This CDR3 is 14 amino acids long. In germline, CDR1 is MNHEY, CDR2 SVGAGI.

A few counts support this clone. V usage is TRBV2 and J usage is TRBJ1-1, with TRBD1 matching 7 bases. The length of the CDR3 is 15 residues. Looked up from germline, CDR1 is SNHLY and CDR2 is FYNNEI. Trimming took 3 bases from V and 10 from J; bases not matched to a gene: 14. The CDR3 region is CASSDSRTGGLGAFF. CDR3 in DNA: TGTGCCAGCAGTGATAGTAGGACAGGTGGATTGGGAGCTTTCTTT.

V usage is TRBV19 and J usage is TRBJ2-1; 7 nucleotides align to TRBD1. V shed 7 bases, J shed 2 bases, and the junction held 5 bases outside the gene matches. The germline gives CDR1 LNHDA, CDR2 SQIVND (reference sequence). The CDR3 is made up of 14 amino acids. CDR3 coding DNA: TGTGCCAGTACGGGGACAGTTCCCTACAATGAGCAGTTCTTC. Protein sequence: CASTGTVPYNEQFF.

DNA of the CDR3: TGTGCCAGCAGTGAATACAGAGGGATGAGCGGGAGGGACGAGCAGTACTTC. It specifies CASSEYRGMSGRDEQYF. The rearrangement joins TRBV2 to TRBJ2-7, with TRBD2 matching over 10 bases. This CDR3 is 17 amino acids long. With V trimmed by 2 bases and J by 5 bases, 12 bases remained unmatched. The germline CDR1 and CDR2 sequences are SNHLY and FYNNEI.

The chain employs TRBV29-1 and TRBJ2-7; D not resolved. Germline CDR1 is SQVTM and CDR2 is ANQGSEA. The CDR3 sequence is 9 residues long. Trimming removed 8 bases from V and 7 bases from J, with 9 bases in between. For the CDR3, the DNA is TGCAGCCTCCCCGGGGAGCAGTACTTC. Protein: CSLPGEQYF.